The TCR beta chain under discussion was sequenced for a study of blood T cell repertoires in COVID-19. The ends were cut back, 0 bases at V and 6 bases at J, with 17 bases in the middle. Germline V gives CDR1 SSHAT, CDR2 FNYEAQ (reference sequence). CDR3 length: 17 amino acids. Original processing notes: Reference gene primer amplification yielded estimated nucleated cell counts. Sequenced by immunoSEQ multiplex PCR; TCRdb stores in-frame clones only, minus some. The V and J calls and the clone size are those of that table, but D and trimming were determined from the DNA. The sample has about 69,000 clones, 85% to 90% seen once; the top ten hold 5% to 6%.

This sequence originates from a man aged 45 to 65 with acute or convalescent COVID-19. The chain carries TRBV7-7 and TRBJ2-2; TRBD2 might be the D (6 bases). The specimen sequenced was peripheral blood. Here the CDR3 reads CASSLAVAGSSAGELFF. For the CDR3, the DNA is TGTGCCAGCAGCTTAGCGGTCGCGGGATCATCGGCCGGGGAGCTGTTTTTT.